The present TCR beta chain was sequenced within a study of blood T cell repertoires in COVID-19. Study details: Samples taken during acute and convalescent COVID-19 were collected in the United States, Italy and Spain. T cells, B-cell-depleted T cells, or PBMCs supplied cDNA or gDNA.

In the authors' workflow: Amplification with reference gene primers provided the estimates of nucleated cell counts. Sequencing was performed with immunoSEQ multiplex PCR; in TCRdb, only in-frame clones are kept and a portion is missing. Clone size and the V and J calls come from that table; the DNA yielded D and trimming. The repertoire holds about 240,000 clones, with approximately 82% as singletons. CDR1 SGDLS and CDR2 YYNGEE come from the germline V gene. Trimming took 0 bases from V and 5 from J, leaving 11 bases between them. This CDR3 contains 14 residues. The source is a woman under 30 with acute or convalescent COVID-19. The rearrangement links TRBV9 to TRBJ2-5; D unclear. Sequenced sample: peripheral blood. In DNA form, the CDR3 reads TGTGCCAGCAGCGTAGGGTCTCTAATTGAGACCCAGTACTTC. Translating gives CASSVGSLIETQYF.